The source of this T cell receptor beta chain is a study of identical twins. This clonotype came up a few times. TCRdb analysed the 5' RACE reads with MiXCR anew, one entry per CDR3 protein. The sample has 700,000 to 950,000 distinct CDR3 sequences; 12% are singletons. The CDR3 covers 14 residues. In germline, CDR1 is SGHDN, CDR2 FVKESK. Trimming cost V 2 bases and J 0 bases, with 5 bases left between them. These same data were also listed under a study on yellow fever vaccine responses in identical twins.

The TCR originated in a woman under 30 in good health. Sequenced material: PBMCs. The chain employs TRBV14 and TRBJ2-1, with unresolved D. The CDR3 loop reads CASSQRSSYNEQFF. CDR3 bases: TGTGCCAGCAGCCAACGGAGCTCCTACAATGAGCAGTTCTTC. The complete variable domain, with remaining parts taken from reference TRBV14 and TRBJ2-1, reads EAGVTQFPSHSVIEKGQTVTLRCDPISGHDNLYWYRRVMGKEIKFLLHFVKESKQDESGMPNNRFLAERTGGTYSTLKVQPAELEDSGVYFCASSQRSSYNEQFFGPGTRLTVL.